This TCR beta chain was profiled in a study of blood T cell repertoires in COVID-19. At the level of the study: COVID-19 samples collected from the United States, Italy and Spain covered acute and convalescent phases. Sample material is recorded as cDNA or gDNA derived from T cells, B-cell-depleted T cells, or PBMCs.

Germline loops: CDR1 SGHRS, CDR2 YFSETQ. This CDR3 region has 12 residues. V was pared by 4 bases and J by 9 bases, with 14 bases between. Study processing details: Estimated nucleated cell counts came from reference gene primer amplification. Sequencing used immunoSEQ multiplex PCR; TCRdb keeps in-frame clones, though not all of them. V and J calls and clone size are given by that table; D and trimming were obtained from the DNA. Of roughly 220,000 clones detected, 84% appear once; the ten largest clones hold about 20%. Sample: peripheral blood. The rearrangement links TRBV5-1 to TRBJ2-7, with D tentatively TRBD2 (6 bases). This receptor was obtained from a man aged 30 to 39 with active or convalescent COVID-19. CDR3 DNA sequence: TGCGCCAGCAGCCAAGACATGGGAGGGCAGTACTTC. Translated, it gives CASSQDMGGQYF.